This paragraph reports one T cell receptor beta chain. Its cognate antigen is unknown. The data originate from a study of T cell clonotyping in hematopoietic cell transplantation. Blood collection times were about day -28 and days 30, 100, 180 posttransplant. Study observations and caveats: Higher Inverse Simpson Index values in graft donor and pretransplant recipient predicted broader posttransplant TCR diversity. Recipient TCR diversity dropped after transplant; expanded clonotypes rose from day 30 to 180. Without cell sorting, CD4 versus CD8 contributions remain unresolved.

Sequencing was performed with immunoSEQ multiplex PCR; in TCRdb, only in-frame clones are kept and a portion is missing. This table has about 4,800 clones, less than 95% appearing once. The source is a male patient aged 55-69 years who had an allogeneic stem cell transplant from a related donor, so the T cells may come from the graft donor. Some clones in this sample may be carry-over from other donors' samples. The sample here was PBMCs, taken 180 days after allogeneic stem cell transplant.

The CDR3 here is CASTKTLGGELFF. The CDR3 DNA follows: TGTGCCAGCACCAAAACCTTAGGCGGGGAGCTGTTTTTT. The chain carries TRBV7-9 and TRBJ2-2; no clear D gene. V lost 7 bases and J 7 bases, leaving 13 bases between the germline ends. The CDR3 runs to 13 residues. Germline CDR1 and CDR2: SEHNR and FQNEAQ (reference sequence). Full variable domain (rest looked up from reference TRBV7-9 and TRBJ2-2): DTGVSQNPRHKITKRGQNVTFRCDPISEHNRLYWYRQTLGQGPEFLTYFQNEAQLEKSRLLSDRFSAERPKGSFSTLEIQRTEQGDSAMYLCASTKTLGGELFFGEGSRLTVL.